This passage covers 17 T cell receptor beta chains from one sample sequenced in a study of shared clonotypes between healthy human individuals. Assay: immunoSEQ multiplex PCR; the TCRdb copy retains only in-frame clones and omits some. The sample contains some 530,000 clones, around 80% of which appear only once. Input material: PBMCs. The origin of the receptors is a woman aged 40 to 49 in good health. Some clones in this sample may be carry-over from other donors' samples.

The chain is built from TRBV11-3 and TRBJ2-1, with D maybe TRBD2 (6 bases). The CDR3 totals 11 residues. Germline V CDR1 and CDR2: SGHNT, YENEEA. V was trimmed by 8 bases and J by 10 bases, leaving 12 bases between them. Written as DNA, the CDR3 is TGTGCCAGCGGGCTAGGAGGGGAGCAGTTCTTC. Its protein is CASGLGGEQFF.

On this clone itself: The same CDR3 arises from other DNA sequences in this sample as well. The chain links TRBV6-4 to TRBJ2-1; D might be TRBD1 or TRBD2, each matching 5 bases. This CDR3 region has 15 residues. Germline V CDR1 and CDR2: MRHNA, SNTAGT. The V end was cut by 0 bases, the J end by 3 bases, with 9 bases between. This CDR3 is CASSDSGTDYNEQFF. The CDR3 DNA sequence: TGTGCCAGCAGTGACTCTGGGACGGACTACAATGAGCAGTTCTTC.

The genes are TRBV7-2 and TRBJ1-2, with 10 nucleotides matching TRBD1. There are 17 residues in the CDR3. The V segment lost 4 bases and the J segment 1 base; nucleotides outside the gene matches: 9. Germline V gives CDR1 SGHTA, CDR2 FQGNSA. For the CDR3, the DNA is TGTGCCAGCAGCTGGGGGACAGGGGAGCTACTTAACTATGGCTACACCTTC. Residues: CASSWGTGELLNYGYTF.

This chain joins TRBV29-1 and TRBJ2-1; D possibly matches TRBD1 or TRBD2 (5 bases each). The germline V gene has CDR1 SQVTM and CDR2 ANQGSEA. The CDR3 is 14 amino acids. The V end lost 4 bases, the J end lost 3 bases, and 13 bases lay between the germline ends. CDR3 residues: CSVGRDRIYNEQFF. CDR3 nucleotides: TGCAGCGTTGGACGGGACCGAATCTACAATGAGCAGTTCTTC.

Concerning this clone itself: The likely explanation is a read error, given a far larger clone one base away. This chain joins TRBV29-1 and TRBJ2-7, with no clear D. The CDR3 covers 11 residues. The germline CDR1 and CDR2 sequences are SQVTM and ANQGSEA. The germline V and J ends were trimmed by 4 bases and 4 bases, with 8 bases remaining between them. CDR3 nucleotides: TGCAGCGTTGGTTCGGGTTACGAGCAGTACTTC. Amino acid sequence: CSVGSGYEQYF.

This clone was seen more than once but under ten times. The genes are TRBV7-7 and TRBJ2-5; D might be TRBD1 or TRBD2, each matching 5 bases. Germline loops: CDR1 SSHAT, CDR2 FNYEAQ (reference sequence). V was cut by 3 bases and J by 5 bases, with 16 bases left in between. The CDR3 runs to 15 residues. The CDR3 reads CASSLGPNEGETQYF. CDR3 in DNA: TGTGCCAGCAGCTTGGGACCCAACGAGGGGGAGACCCAGTACTTC.

This clone was detected once. DNA of the CDR3: TGTGCCAGCAGCGTAGGGGGCAGCCAGACTGAAGCTTTCTTT. The encoded protein is CASSVGGSQTEAFF. J is TRBJ1-1 and V is TRBV9, with a possible D match to TRBD1 (5 bases). The V and J ends lost 0 bases and 5 bases respectively, with 11 bases between them. The V gene's germline CDR1 is SGDLS and CDR2 YYNGEE. This CDR3 region has 14 residues.

This clone was seen a few times. The rearrangement links TRBV6-5 to TRBJ2-5; 8 nucleotides match TRBD1. Gene TRBJ2-7 matches the end of the DNA better, so the J call may be wrong. The CDR3 runs 15 residues. Germline V CDR1 and CDR2: MNHEY, SVGAGI. The CDR3 here is CASSYAGTGLYEQYF. In DNA, the CDR3 is TGTGCCAGCAGTTACGCGGGGACAGGACTATACGAGCAGTACTTC.

This clone was detected only a few times. The V gene is TRBV28, the J gene TRBJ1-2; D is unclear. This CDR3 has 13 amino acids. V lost 6 bases to trimming and J lost 3 bases, with 11 bases between them. The germline V gene encodes CDR1 MDHEN and CDR2 SYDVKM. As DNA, the CDR3 is TGTGCCAGCAGCTCAGACGGCTACTATGGCTACACCTTC. Amino acid sequence: CASSSDGYYGYTF.

The table lists this clone with a count of one. The chain carries TRBV4-1 and TRBJ2-7; 7 bases are shared with TRBD2. J gave up 3 bases and V 1 base, and 9 bases lay outside the gene matches. CDR3 length equals 16 residues. Germline CDR1 MGHRA, CDR2 YSYEKL. CDR3 DNA sequence: TGCGCCAGCAGCCAAGTAGTTTCTCGCGGGAGCTACGAGCAGTACTTC. Its protein product is CASSQVVSRGSYEQYF.

The V gene is TRBV6-6, the J gene TRBJ1-1; D perhaps matches TRBD1 (6 bases). This CDR3 is built from 15 residues. Trimming removed 4 bases from V and 1 base from J, with 13 bases in between. Germline CDR1 MNHNY, CDR2 SVGAGI (reference sequence). CDR3 region: CASSSEGVGNTEAFF. CDR3 DNA: TGTGCCAGCAGTTCCGAGGGGGTGGGGAACACTGAAGCTTTCTTT.

On this clone itself: A read error may be the cause here, since a much bigger clone is one base away. The gene calls are TRBV4-1 and TRBJ1-1; perhaps TRBD1 as D (6 bases). The V end was cut by 1 base, the J end by 8 bases, with 35 bases between. Germline V lookup: CDR1 MGHRA, CDR2 YSYEKL. The CDR3 is made up of 21 amino acids. The DNA for the CDR3 is TGCGCCAGCAGCCAAGTGTGGGGGGCTTCGGTTCTAATGGACGCGAAAGGCGAAGCTTTCTTT. Protein product: CASSQVWGASVLMDAKGEAFF.

This chain links TRBV7-2 with TRBJ2-7; 8 nucleotides agree with TRBD1. From germline, CDR1 is SGHTA and CDR2 FQGNSA. CDR3 length: 12 residues. V was pared by 5 bases and J by 5 bases, with 2 bases of the junction left unmatched. DNA for the CDR3: TGTGCCAGCAGCACACAGGGGGACGAGCAGTACTTC. It codes for CASSTQGDEQYF.

The chain recombines TRBV7-2 with TRBJ2-3, with D hard to call. This CDR3 is 14 amino acids long. CDR1 and CDR2 (germline): SGHTA, FQGNSA. V was shortened by 5 bases and J by 10 bases, with 19 bases between the two germline ends. CDR3 DNA sequence: TGTGCCAGCAGCCCCTCCGGGTCGATTCTGGCGCAGTATTTT. Protein: CASSPSGSILAQYF.

V gene TRBV7-8 combines with J gene TRBJ2-7; 7 bases match TRBD2. Germline values: CDR1 SGHVS, CDR2 FQNEAQ. The trim removed 4 bases at V and 4 bases at J, leaving 4 bases unmatched. This CDR3 is built from 13 residues. CDR3 bases: TGTGCCAGCAGCTCGCTCGGGAGGTACGAGCAGTACTTC. Translation gives CASSSLGRYEQYF.

The gene calls are TRBV6-1 and TRBJ1-1; no clear D gene. This CDR3 spans 13 amino acids. Germline CDR1 reads MNHNS; CDR2 reads SASEGT. V was trimmed by 0 bases and J by 3 bases, leaving 5 bases between them. The CDR3 loop reads CASSEASDTEAFF. CDR3 nucleotide sequence: TGTGCCAGCAGTGAAGCGTCTGACACTGAAGCTTTCTTT.

As concerns this clone: Compared with germline, one end of the junction differs, possibly owing to a read error. The J gene is TRBJ2-7, the V gene TRBV4-2; D is undetermined. CDR3 size: 12 residues. Germline assignment: CDR1 LGHNA and CDR2 YNFKEQ. CDR3 bases: TGTGCCAGCAGCTACTCGGCTCACGAGCAATACTTC. Its protein is CASSYSAHEQYF.